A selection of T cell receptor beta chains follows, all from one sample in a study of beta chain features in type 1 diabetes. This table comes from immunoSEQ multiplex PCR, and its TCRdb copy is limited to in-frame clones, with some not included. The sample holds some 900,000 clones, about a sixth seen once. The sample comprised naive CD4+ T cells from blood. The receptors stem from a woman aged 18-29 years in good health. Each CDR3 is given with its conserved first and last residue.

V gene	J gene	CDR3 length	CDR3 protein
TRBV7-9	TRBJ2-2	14	CASTRIANTGELFF
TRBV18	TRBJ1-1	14	CASSPPGVNTEAFF
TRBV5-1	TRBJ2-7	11	CASSLVYEQYF
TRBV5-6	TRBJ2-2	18	CASSTTSGRADNTGELFF
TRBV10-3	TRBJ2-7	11	CAISEMSEQYF
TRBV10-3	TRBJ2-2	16	CAISALEAQATGELFF
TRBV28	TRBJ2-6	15	CASSTGNAGANVLTF
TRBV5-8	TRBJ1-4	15	CASSSDRNNNEKLFF
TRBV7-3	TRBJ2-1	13	CASATSADNEQFF
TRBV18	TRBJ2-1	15	CASSPPGERGNEQFF
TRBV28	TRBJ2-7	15	CASSRRAFLSYEQYF
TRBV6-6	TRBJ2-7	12	CASNNNRDEQYF
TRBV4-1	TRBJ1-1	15	CASSQDTLRGTEAFF
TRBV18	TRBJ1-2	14	CASSHGTGGFGYTF
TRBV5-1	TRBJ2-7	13	CASSLEGGGEQYF
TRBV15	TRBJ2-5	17	CATSRVFISVRRVTQYF
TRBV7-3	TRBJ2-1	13	CASSSIGRNEQFF
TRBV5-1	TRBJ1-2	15	CASSLANRVDYGYTF
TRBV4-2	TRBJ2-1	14	CASSQESRLNEQFF
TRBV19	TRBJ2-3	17	CASSTPGLAGGPNTQYF
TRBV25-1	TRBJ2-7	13	CASKAGTIYEQYF
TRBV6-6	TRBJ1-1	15	CASSPGDRANTEAFF
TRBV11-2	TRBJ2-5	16	CASSLARGGLQETQYF
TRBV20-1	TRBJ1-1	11	CSGDSNTEAFF
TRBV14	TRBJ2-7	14	CASSQGPGYYEQYF
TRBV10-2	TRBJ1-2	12	CASSDLNYGYTF
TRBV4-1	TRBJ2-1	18	CASSRKSLTESSYNEQFF
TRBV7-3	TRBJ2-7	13	CASSTIRGHEQYF
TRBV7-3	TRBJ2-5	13	CASSWGLKETQYF
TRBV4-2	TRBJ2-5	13	CASSQEFLMTQYF
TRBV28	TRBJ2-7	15	CASRKTREREYEQYF
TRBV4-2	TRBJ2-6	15	CASSQRPLGANVLTF
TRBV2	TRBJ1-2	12	CATGPTNYGYTF
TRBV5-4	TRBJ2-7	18	CASSSTGNREGSAYEQYF
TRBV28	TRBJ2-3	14	CASSSSGIGDTQYF
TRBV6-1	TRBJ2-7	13	CASTPGQSYEQYF
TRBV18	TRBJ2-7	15	CASSPGQGGINEQYF
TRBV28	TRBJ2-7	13	CASSSTTAYEQYF
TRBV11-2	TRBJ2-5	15	CASREMGGVEETQYF
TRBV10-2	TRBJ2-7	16	CASSMNPGPLSYEQYF
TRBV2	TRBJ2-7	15	CASSEARGDVYEQYF
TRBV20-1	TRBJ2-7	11	CGGQATYEQYF
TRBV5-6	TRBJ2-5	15	CASSLATRGEETQYF
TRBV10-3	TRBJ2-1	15	CATSQAGTRYNEQFF
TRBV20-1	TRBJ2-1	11	CSATQPSEQFF
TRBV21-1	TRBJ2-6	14	CASNKGSGANVLTF
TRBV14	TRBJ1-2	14	CASSRKGGGDGYTF
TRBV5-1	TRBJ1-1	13	CASSLRAGDEAFF
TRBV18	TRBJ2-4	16	CASSPGPSTSGREKYF
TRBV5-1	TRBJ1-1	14	CASSLGVEGTEAFF